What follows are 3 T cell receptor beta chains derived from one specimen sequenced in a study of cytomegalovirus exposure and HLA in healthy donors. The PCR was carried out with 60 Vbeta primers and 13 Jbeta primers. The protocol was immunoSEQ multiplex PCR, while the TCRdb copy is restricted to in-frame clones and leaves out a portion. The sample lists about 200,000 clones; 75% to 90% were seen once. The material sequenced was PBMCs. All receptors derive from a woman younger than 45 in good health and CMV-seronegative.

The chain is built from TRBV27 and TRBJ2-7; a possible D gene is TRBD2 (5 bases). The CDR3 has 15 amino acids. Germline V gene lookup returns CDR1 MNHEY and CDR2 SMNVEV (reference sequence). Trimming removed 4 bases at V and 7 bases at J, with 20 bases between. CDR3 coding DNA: TGTGCCAGCAGTTCAATCACCGGGCCCCCGGGGGAGCAGTACTTC. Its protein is CASSSITGPPGEQYF.

CDR3 loop: CASSPGHPISFF. CDR3 bases: TGTGCCAGCAGCCCGGGACACCCGATTTCTTTCTTT. The chain couples TRBV6-5 to TRBJ1-1; a weak D match, TRBD1 (6 bases). The CDR3 length is 12 residues. The germline gives CDR1 MNHEY, CDR2 SVGAGI. Trimming shortened V by 6 bases and J by 12 bases, and 17 bases separated the two germline ends.

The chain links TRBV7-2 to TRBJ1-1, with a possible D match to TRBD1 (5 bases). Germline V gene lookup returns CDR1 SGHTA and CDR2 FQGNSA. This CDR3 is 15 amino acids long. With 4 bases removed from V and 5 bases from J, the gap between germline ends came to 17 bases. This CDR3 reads CASSSRGNLETEAFF. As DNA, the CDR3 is TGTGCCAGCAGCTCAAGGGGCAATCTGGAAACTGAAGCTTTCTTT.